This T cell receptor (beta chain) was recovered during a study of cytomegalovirus exposure and HLA in healthy donors. Researchers ran the PCR with 60 Vbeta and 13 Jbeta primers. Original analysis: Later analysis identified tens of millions of unique TCR beta chains, about 10 million shared. The method was immunoSEQ multiplex PCR; TCRdb's version includes in-frame clones alone and lacks a portion of them. V and J calls plus clone size are reproduced from that table; the DNA served to infer D and trimming. This table lists 50,000 or so clones. About this clone itself: What it binds is not known. A junction boundary mismatches the germline segment, possibly from a read error.

Germline CDR1 and CDR2: KGHSH and LQKENI. The CDR3 totals 13 residues. Study-level findings and limits: The likely explanation for a cluster of highly shared sequence variants was sequencing artifact. In an earlier analysis, about 87% or about 30%: the productive usage of most TCR beta V segments. Across donors, presence/absence analyses took sequencing depth to be roughly uniform.

Sequences were obtained from PBMCs. The sequence was collected from a woman in her 40s in good health and CMV-seronegative. V and J are TRBV18 and TRBJ1-1; D unclear. CDR3 region: CASSPGGGAEDFF. The CDR3 region has the DNA TGTGCCAGCTCACCAGGTGGAGGCGCTGAAGATTTCTTT.